A selection of T cell receptor beta chains follows, all from one sample in a study of graft-versus-host responses after intestinal transplantation. What these receptors recognize is not known. Data came from immunoSEQ multiplex PCR; TCRdb stores just in-frame clones and leaves some out. Of about 61,000 clones listed, almost 95% are singletons. The specimen comprised unstimulated CD4+ T cells sorted from spleen or lymph node cells, sampled before transplant. These receptor sequences come from a human donor who was the organ donor for an intestinal transplant. Both conserved end residues are part of each CDR3. The D gene is left open where the match is weak. Size values are once, few and many counts, or a class for expanded clones, and some rows have none.

d_gene: -; abundance: -; v_gene: TRBV25-1; j_gene: TRBJ1-3; len: 17; CDR3nt: TGTGCCAGCAGTGAATTTCTAGGGACCAGCTCTGGAAACACCATATATTTT; CDR3aa: CASSEFLGTSSGNTIYF
d_gene: -; abundance: -; v_gene: TRBV4-2; j_gene: TRBJ2-7; len: 17; CDR3nt: TGTGCCAGCAGCCAAGCGGACGGCCCTAAAGGAGCCTACGAGCAGTACTTC; CDR3aa: CASSQADGPKGAYEQYF
d_gene: -; abundance: -; v_gene: TRBV11-2; j_gene: TRBJ2-1; len: 14; CDR3nt: TGTGCCAGCAGCCAAGGGGTCAGGAGGATTGAGCAGTTCTTC; CDR3aa: CASSQGVRRIEQFF
d_gene: -; abundance: -; v_gene: TRBV7-9; j_gene: TRBJ1-6; len: 15; CDR3nt: TGTGCCAGCAGCTTTGGCAGCTCCTATAATTCACCCCTCCACTTT; CDR3aa: CASSFGSSYNSPLHF
d_gene: TRBD1; abundance: -; v_gene: TRBV11-2; j_gene: TRBJ2-7; len: 15; CDR3nt: TGTGCCAGCAGCCTAGCTTGGACAGGGGGGCACGAGCAGTACTTC; CDR3aa: CASSLAWTGGHEQYF
d_gene: -; abundance: -; v_gene: TRBV5-6; j_gene: TRBJ2-5; len: 12; CDR3nt: TGTGCCAGCAGCTTACAGGGAGAGACCCAGTACTTC; CDR3aa: CASSLQGETQYF
d_gene: -; abundance: -; v_gene: TRBV5-1; j_gene: TRBJ2-7; len: 16; CDR3nt: TGCGCCAGCAGCCTCTCCCCTCCGGGACTTCTTTACGAGCAGTACTTC; CDR3aa: CASSLSPPGLLYEQYF
d_gene: -; abundance: -; v_gene: TRBV7-9; j_gene: TRBJ2-5; len: 13; CDR3nt: TGTGCCAGCAGTTGGAGACAGAGCGAGACCCAGTACTTC; CDR3aa: CASSWRQSETQYF
d_gene: -; abundance: -; v_gene: TRBV6-6; j_gene: TRBJ2-5; len: 11; CDR3nt: TGTGCCAGCGGACGGGTTGAGACCCAGTACTTC; CDR3aa: CASGRVETQYF
d_gene: -; abundance: -; v_gene: TRBV7-2; j_gene: TRBJ2-3; len: 15; CDR3nt: TGTGCCAGCAGCATCAGGGGCCTCAGCACAGATACGCAGTATTTT; CDR3aa: CASSIRGLSTDTQYF
d_gene: -; abundance: -; v_gene: TRBV10-3; j_gene: TRBJ1-6; len: 15; CDR3nt: TGTGCCATCAGTGAGTCGAATAGTTTAGTTTCACCCCTCCACTTT; CDR3aa: CAISESNSLVSPLHF
d_gene: -; abundance: -; v_gene: TRBV9; j_gene: TRBJ1-6; len: 16; CDR3nt: TGTGCCAGCAGCGGAGGCTTAAGCTCCTATAATTCACCCCTCCACTTT; CDR3aa: CASSGGLSSYNSPLHF
d_gene: TRBD2; abundance: -; v_gene: TRBV2; j_gene: TRBJ2-5; len: 18; CDR3nt: TGTGCCAGCACCTTGACTAGCGGGGGGGCCTGGAGGGAAGAGACCCAGTACTTC; CDR3aa: CASTLTSGGAWREETQYF
d_gene: -; abundance: -; v_gene: TRBV28; j_gene: TRBJ2-1; len: 13; CDR3nt: TGTGCCAGCAGTTTTCAACCCTACAATGAGCAGTTCTTC; CDR3aa: CASSFQPYNEQFF
d_gene: TRBD2; abundance: -; v_gene: TRBV10-3; j_gene: TRBJ2-1; len: 15; CDR3nt: TGTGCCATCAGCCCCGGGACTAGCGGACCCAATGAGCAGTTCTTC; CDR3aa: CAISPGTSGPNEQFF
d_gene: -; abundance: -; v_gene: TRBV6-6; j_gene: TRBJ2-7; len: 14; CDR3nt: TGTGCCAGCAGTTACGGCGGACTTCGGGGCGAGCAGTACTTC; CDR3aa: CASSYGGLRGEQYF
d_gene: -; abundance: -; v_gene: TRBV5-1; j_gene: TRBJ1-1; len: 13; CDR3nt: TGCGCCAGCAGCTCAACACTGAACACTGAAGCTTTCTTT; CDR3aa: CASSSTLNTEAFF
d_gene: -; abundance: -; v_gene: TRBV4-1; j_gene: TRBJ1-1; len: 14; CDR3nt: TGCGCCAGCAGCCAAGGGGTAGGGAGGACTGAAGCTTTCTTT; CDR3aa: CASSQGVGRTEAFF
d_gene: -; abundance: -; v_gene: TRBV10-2; j_gene: TRBJ2-3; len: 13; CDR3nt: TGCGCCAGCAGTGAACAGAGGCTAGATACGCAGTATTTT; CDR3aa: CASSEQRLDTQYF
d_gene: TRBD1; abundance: -; v_gene: TRBV7-6; j_gene: TRBJ2-5; len: 15; CDR3nt: TGTGCCAGCAGCCAAACAGGGGCCGGCACAGAGACCCAGTACTTC; CDR3aa: CASSQTGAGTETQYF
d_gene: -; abundance: -; v_gene: TRBV5-8; j_gene: TRBJ1-1; len: 15; CDR3nt: TGTGCCAGCAGAGGCCTCCAGGGGCCAACGGGTGAAGCTTTCTTT; CDR3aa: CASRGLQGPTGEAFF
d_gene: TRBD1; abundance: -; v_gene: TRBV6-6; j_gene: TRBJ2-1; len: 13; CDR3nt: TGTGCCAGCAGTTCGACAGGGTACAATGAGCAGTTCTTC; CDR3aa: CASSSTGYNEQFF
d_gene: -; abundance: -; v_gene: TRBV6-5; j_gene: TRBJ1-1; len: 13; CDR3nt: TGTGCCAGCAGTTCCCCGACAGTTGCCGAAGCTTTCTTT; CDR3aa: CASSSPTVAEAFF
d_gene: TRBD1; abundance: -; v_gene: TRBV6-1; j_gene: TRBJ1-1; len: 14; CDR3nt: TGTGCCAGCAATCGGGACAGGGGGAACACTGAAGCTTTCTTT; CDR3aa: CASNRDRGNTEAFF
d_gene: -; abundance: once; v_gene: TRBV11-2; j_gene: TRBJ1-2; len: 13; CDR3nt: TGTGCCAGCAGCCCCGGTATTAGCTATGGCTACACCTTC; CDR3aa: CASSPGISYGYTF
d_gene: -; abundance: -; v_gene: TRBV6-1; j_gene: TRBJ1-5; len: 15; CDR3nt: TGTGCCAGCGGGGATCTGAGAGGGGTCAGACAGCCCCAGCATTTT; CDR3aa: CASGDLRGVRQPQHF
d_gene: -; abundance: -; v_gene: TRBV18; j_gene: TRBJ2-2; len: 13; CDR3nt: TGTGCCAGCTCACCACGGCCCACCGGGGAGCTGTTTTTT; CDR3aa: CASSPRPTGELFF
d_gene: -; abundance: -; v_gene: TRBV5-5; j_gene: TRBJ1-1; len: 17; CDR3nt: TGTGCCAGCAGCTTGTTCCGAACAGGTACTTTAAACACTGAAGCTTTCTTT; CDR3aa: CASSLFRTGTLNTEAFF